A selection of T cell receptor beta chains follows, all from one sample in a study of blood T cell repertoires in COVID-19. Libraries were prepared by immunoSEQ multiplex PCR; TCRdb keeps only in-frame clonotypes and omits some of them. The data contain 120,000 or so clones, about 88% of them singletons. The sequenced sample was peripheral blood. These receptor sequences come from a man aged 50-59 years with active COVID-19. The CDR3 runs from the conserved cysteine through the conserved F or W. Fields, in order: clone size, V gene, J gene, D gene, CDR3 protein, CDR3 DNA. A D gene is named only where the DNA matches it firmly. Clone sizes are given selectively: once, few, many, or a class where the clone is expanded.

clone size: .
V gene: TRBV2
J gene: TRBJ1-1
D gene: TRBD1
CDR3 protein: CASRPDRGVNTEAFF
CDR3 DNA: TGTGCCAGCAGGCCAGACAGGGGGGTGAACACTGAAGCTTTCTTT

clone size: .
V gene: TRBV6-5
J gene: TRBJ1-1
D gene: .
CDR3 protein: CASVLLAVNTEAFF
CDR3 DNA: TGTGCCAGCGTTTTGTTGGCAGTGAACACTGAAGCTTTCTTT

clone size: few
V gene: TRBV7-6
J gene: TRBJ2-1
D gene: TRBD2
CDR3 protein: CASSLARLGGRARNEQFF
CDR3 DNA: TGTGCCAGCAGCTTAGCGCGCTTGGGCGGGAGGGCCCGCAATGAGCAGTTCTTC

clone size: .
V gene: TRBV7-9
J gene: TRBJ2-5
D gene: .
CDR3 protein: CASRETGVGQETQYF
CDR3 DNA: TGTGCCAGCAGAGAGACCGGAGTTGGACAAGAGACCCAGTACTTC

clone size: .
V gene: TRBV7-9
J gene: TRBJ2-5
D gene: .
CDR3 protein: CASSAGGGAGETQYF
CDR3 DNA: TGTGCCAGCAGCGCAGGAGGGGGGGCCGGAGAGACCCAGTACTTC

clone size: few
V gene: TRBV12-3/TRBV12-4
J gene: TRBJ2-1
D gene: TRBD1
CDR3 protein: CASSRGQGQFF
CDR3 DNA: TGTGCCAGCAGCCGAGGACAGGGTCAGTTCTTC

clone size: .
V gene: TRBV15
J gene: TRBJ1-2
D gene: TRBD1
CDR3 protein: CATSSPGTVPRYTF
CDR3 DNA: TGTGCCACCAGCAGTCCCGGGACAGTCCCTCGCTACACCTTC

clone size: .
V gene: TRBV24-1
J gene: TRBJ1-5
D gene: TRBD1
CDR3 protein: CATSDLPEQPGQNLSNQPQHF
CDR3 DNA: TGTGCCACCAGTGATTTGCCGGAGCAACCGGGACAGAACTTAAGCAATCAGCCCCAGCATTTT

clone size: .
V gene: TRBV5-1
J gene: TRBJ2-7
D gene: .
CDR3 protein: CASSATGHEFYEQYF
CDR3 DNA: TGCGCCAGCAGCGCAACGGGACACGAATTCTACGAGCAGTACTTC

clone size: .
V gene: TRBV19
J gene: TRBJ2-6
D gene: .
CDR3 protein: CASSIYGRSSGANVLTF
CDR3 DNA: TGTGCCAGTAGTATATACGGCCGGAGCTCTGGGGCCAACGTCCTGACTTTC

clone size: .
V gene: TRBV11-3
J gene: TRBJ2-1
D gene: TRBD2
CDR3 protein: CASSLTTSGRINEQFF
CDR3 DNA: TGTGCCAGCAGCTTGACGACTAGCGGGAGGATTAATGAGCAGTTCTTC

clone size: .
V gene: TRBV14
J gene: TRBJ2-1
D gene: TRBD2
CDR3 protein: CASSPWTSGIGSYNEQFF
CDR3 DNA: TGTGCCAGCAGCCCTTGGACTAGCGGGATCGGGTCCTACAATGAGCAGTTCTTC

clone size: .
V gene: TRBV18
J gene: TRBJ2-1
D gene: TRBD2
CDR3 protein: CASSPGLALYNEQFF
CDR3 DNA: TGTGCCAGCTCACCGGGACTAGCGCTCTACAATGAGCAGTTCTTC

clone size: .
V gene: TRBV18
J gene: TRBJ1-4
D gene: TRBD1
CDR3 protein: CASSPRQGASNEKLFF
CDR3 DNA: TGTGCCAGCTCACCAAGACAGGGGGCATCTAATGAAAAACTGTTTTTT

clone size: .
V gene: TRBV3-1/TRBV3-2
J gene: TRBJ2-3
D gene: .
CDR3 protein: CASSHGGTSTDTQYF
CDR3 DNA: TGTGCCAGCAGCCATGGGGGGACTAGCACAGATACGCAGTATTTT

clone size: .
V gene: TRBV28
J gene: TRBJ1-2
D gene: .
CDR3 protein: CASSLWGIYGYTF
CDR3 DNA: TGTGCCAGCAGTTTATGGGGCATCTATGGCTACACCTTC

clone size: .
V gene: TRBV6-6
J gene: TRBJ2-7
D gene: TRBD1
CDR3 protein: CASSDRGPYEQYF
CDR3 DNA: TGTGCCAGCAGCGACAGGGGGCCCTACGAGCAGTACTTC

clone size: .
V gene: TRBV9
J gene: TRBJ2-3
D gene: .
CDR3 protein: CASSVVSTDTQYF
CDR3 DNA: TGTGCCAGCAGCGTAGTTTCGACAGATACGCAGTATTTT

clone size: once
V gene: TRBV2
J gene: TRBJ2-7
D gene: TRBD2
CDR3 protein: CASSGGRGAYEQYF
CDR3 DNA: TGTGCCAGCAGTGGGGGGCGGGGGGCGTACGAGCAGTACTTC

clone size: .
V gene: TRBV19
J gene: TRBJ2-1
D gene: TRBD2
CDR3 protein: CASSVLAGGNNEQFF
CDR3 DNA: TGTGCCAGTAGCGTCCTAGCGGGGGGTAACAATGAGCAGTTCTTC

clone size: .
V gene: TRBV11-3
J gene: TRBJ2-7
D gene: TRBD1
CDR3 protein: CASSGDRTGGSQYF
CDR3 DNA: TGTGCCAGCAGCGGAGACCGGACAGGGGGTTCGCAGTACTTC

clone size: .
V gene: TRBV21-1
J gene: TRBJ2-1
D gene: .
CDR3 protein: CASRVSTGTSGVNEQFF
CDR3 DNA: TGTGCCAGCAGGGTCTCGACCGGGACTAGCGGGGTGAATGAGCAGTTCTTC

clone size: .
V gene: TRBV6-5
J gene: TRBJ2-2
D gene: TRBD2
CDR3 protein: CASSPGLAKELFF
CDR3 DNA: TGTGCCAGCAGTCCGGGACTAGCCAAGGAGCTGTTTTTT

clone size: .
V gene: TRBV5-1
J gene: TRBJ1-3
D gene: .
CDR3 protein: CASSRGHQSSTIYF
CDR3 DNA: TGCGCCAGCAGCCGCGGTCACCAGTCGAGCACCATATATTTT

clone size: .
V gene: TRBV9
J gene: TRBJ2-1
D gene: .
CDR3 protein: CASSVAASSYNEQFF
CDR3 DNA: TGTGCCAGCAGCGTAGCCGCGAGCTCCTACAATGAGCAGTTCTTC

clone size: .
V gene: TRBV5-4
J gene: TRBJ2-5
D gene: TRBD1
CDR3 protein: CASSSERGRGETQYF
CDR3 DNA: TGTGCCAGCAGCTCAGAAAGGGGGCGCGGGGAGACCCAGTACTTC

clone size: .
V gene: TRBV6-5
J gene: TRBJ2-7
D gene: TRBD1
CDR3 protein: CASSLGTGGEQYF
CDR3 DNA: TGTGCCAGCAGTTTGGGGACAGGTGGCGAGCAGTACTTC

clone size: once
V gene: TRBV6-6
J gene: TRBJ1-6
D gene: TRBD1
CDR3 protein: CASSRGQGSTNSPLHF
CDR3 DNA: TGTGCCAGCAGCCGGGGACAGGGGAGTACAAATTCACCCCTCCACTTT

clone size: .
V gene: TRBV6-5
J gene: TRBJ2-5
D gene: TRBD1
CDR3 protein: CASTSGGAETQYF
CDR3 DNA: TGTGCCAGCACCTCAGGGGGCGCCGAGACCCAGTACTTC

clone size: once
V gene: TRBV27
J gene: TRBJ2-2
D gene: .
CDR3 protein: CASSSTTSPGELFF
CDR3 DNA: TGTGCCAGCAGTTCAACGACTAGTCCCGGGGAGCTGTTTTTT

clone size: .
V gene: TRBV25-1
J gene: TRBJ2-2
D gene: TRBD1
CDR3 protein: CASSAGQVITGELFF
CDR3 DNA: TGTGCCAGCAGCGCGGGACAGGTTATCACCGGGGAGCTGTTTTTT

clone size: .
V gene: TRBV21-1
J gene: TRBJ2-2
D gene: .
CDR3 protein: CASSKEGQSPGDGELFF
CDR3 DNA: TGTGCCAGCAGCAAAGAAGGACAATCCCCTGGCGACGGGGAGCTGTTTTTT

clone size: .
V gene: TRBV5-5
J gene: TRBJ2-1
D gene: .
CDR3 protein: CASSLAGTRSLNNEQFF
CDR3 DNA: TGTGCCAGCAGCTTGGCCGGTACGAGGTCCTTAAACAATGAGCAGTTCTTC

clone size: .
V gene: TRBV15
J gene: TRBJ2-1
D gene: .
CDR3 protein: CATSREELASSYNEQFF
CDR3 DNA: TGTGCCACCAGCAGAGAAGAGCTCGCTTCCTCCTACAATGAGCAGTTCTTC

clone size: .
V gene: TRBV10-2
J gene: TRBJ1-1
D gene: .
CDR3 protein: CASSEFGATEAFF
CDR3 DNA: TGCGCCAGCAGTGAGTTCGGAGCCACTGAAGCTTTCTTT

clone size: .
V gene: TRBV3-1/TRBV3-2
J gene: TRBJ1-1
D gene: .
CDR3 protein: CASSGSESRTEAFF
CDR3 DNA: TGTGCCAGCAGCGGTAGCGAATCGAGGACTGAAGCTTTCTTT

clone size: .
V gene: TRBV5-1
J gene: TRBJ1-1
D gene: TRBD1
CDR3 protein: CASSLAGQGAEAFF
CDR3 DNA: TGCGCCAGCAGCTTGGCGGGACAGGGGGCTGAAGCTTTCTTT

clone size: few
V gene: TRBV27
J gene: TRBJ1-5
D gene: .
CDR3 protein: CASSLGGYSNQPQHF
CDR3 DNA: TGTGCCAGCAGTTTGGGGGGGTATAGCAATCAGCCCCAGCATTTT

clone size: .
V gene: TRBV5-1
J gene: TRBJ2-2
D gene: .
CDR3 protein: CASSLGSGAATGELFF
CDR3 DNA: TGCGCCAGCAGCTTGGGGTCAGGGGCAGCCACCGGGGAGCTGTTTTTT

clone size: .
V gene: TRBV6-5
J gene: TRBJ1-6
D gene: .
CDR3 protein: CASSYSPGSPPLHF
CDR3 DNA: TGTGCCAGCAGTTACTCTCCGGGATCTCCCCCTCTCCACTTT

clone size: .
V gene: TRBV6-1
J gene: TRBJ2-3
D gene: TRBD2
CDR3 protein: CASSDAGGTDTQYF
CDR3 DNA: TGTGCCAGCAGTGATGCGGGAGGCACAGATACGCAGTATTTT

clone size: once
V gene: TRBV5-4
J gene: TRBJ2-3
D gene: .
CDR3 protein: CASSLVGGGGFTDTQYF
CDR3 DNA: TGTGCCAGCAGCTTGGTAGGGGGCGGGGGGTTCACAGATACGCAGTATTTT

clone size: .
V gene: TRBV18
J gene: TRBJ1-2
D gene: .
CDR3 protein: CASSPSQQGYGYTF
CDR3 DNA: TGTGCCAGCTCACCAAGCCAACAGGGCTATGGCTACACCTTC

clone size: once
V gene: TRBV2
J gene: TRBJ1-6
D gene: .
CDR3 protein: CASSEAQGIGIGSPLHF
CDR3 DNA: TGTGCCAGCAGTGAAGCGCAGGGTATAGGGATTGGTTCACCCCTCCACTTT

clone size: .
V gene: TRBV4-2
J gene: TRBJ1-1
D gene: .
CDR3 protein: CASSPGKNTEAFF
CDR3 DNA: TGTGCCAGCAGCCCGGGTAAGAACACTGAAGCTTTCTTT

clone size: .
V gene: TRBV5-5
J gene: TRBJ2-1
D gene: .
CDR3 protein: CASSFGMGEQFF
CDR3 DNA: TGTGCCAGCAGCTTCGGGATGGGTGAGCAGTTCTTC

clone size: .
V gene: TRBV3-1/TRBV3-2
J gene: TRBJ2-2
D gene: TRBD2
CDR3 protein: CASSQRTSSNTGELFF
CDR3 DNA: TGTGCCAGCAGCCAACGGACTAGCTCAAACACCGGGGAGCTGTTTTTT

clone size: .
V gene: TRBV19
J gene: TRBJ2-5
D gene: .
CDR3 protein: CASNGRVGGKTQYF
CDR3 DNA: TGTGCCAGTAACGGGCGGGTGGGGGGAAAGACCCAGTACTTC

clone size: .
V gene: TRBV7-2
J gene: TRBJ1-1
D gene: .
CDR3 protein: CASSLRRGRGTNTEAFF
CDR3 DNA: TGTGCCAGCAGCTTAAGGCGGGGGAGAGGGACGAACACTGAAGCTTTCTTT

clone size: .
V gene: TRBV10-3
J gene: TRBJ1-2
D gene: TRBD1
CDR3 protein: CAISEYQGARGYTF
CDR3 DNA: TGTGCCATCAGTGAGTACCAGGGGGCCCGTGGCTACACCTTC

clone size: .
V gene: TRBV6-5
J gene: TRBJ2-7
D gene: .
CDR3 protein: CASSSGNEQYF
CDR3 DNA: TGTGCCAGCAGTTCCGGTAACGAGCAGTACTTC

clone size: .
V gene: TRBV5-1
J gene: TRBJ2-5
D gene: .
CDR3 protein: CASSLSPMETQYF
CDR3 DNA: TGCGCCAGCAGCTTGTCCCCAATGGAGACCCAGTACTTC